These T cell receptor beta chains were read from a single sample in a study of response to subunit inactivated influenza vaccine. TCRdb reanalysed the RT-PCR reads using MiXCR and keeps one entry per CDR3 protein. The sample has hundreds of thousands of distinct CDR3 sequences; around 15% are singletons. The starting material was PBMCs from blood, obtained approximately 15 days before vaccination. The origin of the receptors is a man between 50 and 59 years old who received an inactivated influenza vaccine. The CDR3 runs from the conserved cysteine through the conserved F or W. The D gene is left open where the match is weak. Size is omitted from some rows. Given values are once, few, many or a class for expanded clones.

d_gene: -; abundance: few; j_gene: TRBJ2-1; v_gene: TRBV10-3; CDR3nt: TGTGCCATCAGAGGCAGGACTCTCAATGAGCAGTTCTTC; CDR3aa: CAIRGRTLNEQFF
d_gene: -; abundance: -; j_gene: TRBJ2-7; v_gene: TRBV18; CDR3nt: TGTGCCAGCTCACCAATGTCCCCCGACCAGCAGTACTTC; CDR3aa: CASSPMSPDQQYF
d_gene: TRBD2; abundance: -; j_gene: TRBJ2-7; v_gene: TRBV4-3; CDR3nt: TGCGCCAGCAGCCAAGGCCTAGCGGGGCTATACGAGCGGTACTTC; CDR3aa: CASSQGLAGLYERYF
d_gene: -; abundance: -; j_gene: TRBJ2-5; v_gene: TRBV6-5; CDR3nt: TGTGCCAGCAGTTTCCTCACTCCGGGCCTCTGGGGGACCCAGTACTTC; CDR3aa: CASSFLTPGLWGTQYF
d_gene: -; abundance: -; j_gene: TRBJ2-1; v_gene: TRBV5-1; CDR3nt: TGCGCCAGCAGCCTGCCGACAGGTTATGTCAATGAGCAGTTCTTC; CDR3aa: CASSLPTGYVNEQFF
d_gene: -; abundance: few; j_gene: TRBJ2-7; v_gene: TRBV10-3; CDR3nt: TGTGCCATCAGTGATTCCGGGACACCGACCTACGAGCAGTACTTC; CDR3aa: CAISDSGTPTYEQYF
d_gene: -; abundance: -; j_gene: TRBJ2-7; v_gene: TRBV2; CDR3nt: TGTGCCAGCAGTGAAGTAGGAGGGCGAAACTACGAGCAGTACTTC; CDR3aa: CASSEVGGRNYEQYF
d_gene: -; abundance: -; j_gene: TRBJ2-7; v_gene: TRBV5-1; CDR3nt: TGCGCCAGCAGCTTTATCGCGGATAGCTCCTACGAGCAGTACTTC; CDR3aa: CASSFIADSSYEQYF
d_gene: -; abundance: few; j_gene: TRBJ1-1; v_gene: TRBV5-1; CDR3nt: TGCGCCAGCAGCGCTTTCAGCACAGGGACGAGCACTGAAGCTTTCTTT; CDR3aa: CASSAFSTGTSTEAFF
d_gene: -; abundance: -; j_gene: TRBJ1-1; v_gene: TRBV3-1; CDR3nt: TGTGCCAGCACCGGGGGGGCTGGCCGCGAAGGGAGAACTTTCTTT; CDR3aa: CASTGGAGREGRTFF
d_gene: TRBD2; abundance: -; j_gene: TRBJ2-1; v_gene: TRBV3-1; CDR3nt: TGTGCCAGCAGCCAAGTCGGCGGGAGCGGGAATGAGCAGTTCTTC; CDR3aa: CASSQVGGSGNEQFF
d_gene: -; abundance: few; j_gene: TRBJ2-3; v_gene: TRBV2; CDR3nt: TGTGCCAGCAGTGATCTACCTCGCCCGGGAGATACGCAGTATTTT; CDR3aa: CASSDLPRPGDTQYF
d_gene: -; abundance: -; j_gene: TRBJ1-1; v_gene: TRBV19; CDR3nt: TGTGCCAGTAGTGTTGTACACAACACTGAAGCTTTCTTT; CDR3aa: CASSVVHNTEAFF
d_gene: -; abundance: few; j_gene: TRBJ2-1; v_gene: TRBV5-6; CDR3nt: TGTGCCAGCAGCCGGGAATATGAGCAGTTCTTC; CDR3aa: CASSREYEQFF
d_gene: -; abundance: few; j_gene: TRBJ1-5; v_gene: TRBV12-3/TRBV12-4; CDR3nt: TGTGCCAGCAGTTTTGGGGGGGCTAGCAATCAGCCCCAGCATTTT; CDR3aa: CASSFGGASNQPQHF
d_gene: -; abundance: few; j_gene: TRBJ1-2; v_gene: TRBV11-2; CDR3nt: TGTGCCAGCAGCTCGAGTTTCGCCGGGGGACGGACTCCGGGCTATGGCTACACCTTC; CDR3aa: CASSSSFAGGRTPGYGYTF
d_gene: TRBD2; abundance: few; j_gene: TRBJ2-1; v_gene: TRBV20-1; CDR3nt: TGCAGTGCCATTGAGGTCACTAGCGCTCACAATGAGCAGTTCTTC; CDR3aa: CSAIEVTSAHNEQFF
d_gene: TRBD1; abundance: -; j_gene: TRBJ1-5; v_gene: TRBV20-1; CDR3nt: TGCAGTGCTAGAGATTACAGGGGAACAAGCAATCAGCCCCAGCATTTT; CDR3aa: CSARDYRGTSNQPQHF
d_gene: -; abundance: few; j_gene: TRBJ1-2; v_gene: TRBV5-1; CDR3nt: TGCGCCAGCAGCTACCACAGAACCACTCACTATGGCTACACCTTC; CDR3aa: CASSYHRTTHYGYTF
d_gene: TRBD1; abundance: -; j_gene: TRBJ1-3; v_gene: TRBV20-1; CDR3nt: TGCAGTGCTAGCGACGGGACAGCTGCCGGAAACACCATATATTTT; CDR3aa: CSASDGTAAGNTIYF
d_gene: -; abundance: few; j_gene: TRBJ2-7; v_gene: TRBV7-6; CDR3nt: TGTGCCAGCAGCTTAGCCTCAGGACAGCTCTACGAGCAGTACTTC; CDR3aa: CASSLASGQLYEQYF
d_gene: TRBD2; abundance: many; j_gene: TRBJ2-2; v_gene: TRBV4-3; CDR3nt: TGCGCCAGCAGCCAGGTTCTAGCGGGGGGCCTCGGCACCGGGGAGCTGTTTTTT; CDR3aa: CASSQVLAGGLGTGELFF
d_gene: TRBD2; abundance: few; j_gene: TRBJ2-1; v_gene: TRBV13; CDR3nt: TGTGCCAGCAGCGCCTGGACTAGCGGGGGAACCTACAATGAGCAGTTCTTC; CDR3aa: CASSAWTSGGTYNEQFF
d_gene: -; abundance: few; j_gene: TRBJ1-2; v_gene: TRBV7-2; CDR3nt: TGTGCCAGCAGCTCAACAGGGATTAACTATGGCTACACCTTC; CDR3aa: CASSSTGINYGYTF
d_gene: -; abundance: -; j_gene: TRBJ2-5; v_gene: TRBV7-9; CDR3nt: TGTGCCAGCAGCTCTAGCGCCGGGGAGACCCAGTACTTC; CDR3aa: CASSSSAGETQYF
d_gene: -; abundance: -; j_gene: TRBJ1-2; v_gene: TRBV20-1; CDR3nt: TGCAGTGCTAGATCCTACGAGGACTATGGCTACACCTTC; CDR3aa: CSARSYEDYGYTF
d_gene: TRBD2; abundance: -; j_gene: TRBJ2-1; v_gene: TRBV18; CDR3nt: TGTGCCAGCTCACCGATTAGCGGGAGGGACTACAATGAGCAGTTCTTC; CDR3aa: CASSPISGRDYNEQFF
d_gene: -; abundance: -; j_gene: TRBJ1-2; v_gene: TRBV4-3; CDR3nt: TGCGCCAGCAGCCAAGATAGTTTGGGACTCATCTTC; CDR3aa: CASSQDSLGLIF